This T cell receptor beta chain came from a study of cytomegalovirus exposure and HLA in healthy donors. Points from the study as a whole: Earlier results showed most TCR beta V segments being productive about 87% or about 30% of the time.

The CDR3 covers 14 residues. The V end lost 9 bases, the J end lost 0 bases, and 13 bases lay between the germline ends. The germline CDR1 and CDR2 sequences are MNHEY and SMNVEV (reference sequence). This clone has only a few counts. Its target is not known. Primers included in the PCR were 60 Vbeta and 13 Jbeta primers. TCRdb's table, derived via immunoSEQ multiplex PCR, lists solely in-frame clones and lacks some. The sample has about 160,000 clones, 80% to 85% seen once; the top ten hold 0.96%. This chain connects TRBV27 to TRBJ2-3; no firm D call. The clonotype originates from a girl aged 2-10 years in good health and CMV-seropositive. The sample comprised PBMCs. The CDR3 sequence: CASMVPDSTDTQYF. Written as DNA, the CDR3 is TGTGCCAGTATGGTCCCAGATAGCACAGATACGCAGTATTTT.